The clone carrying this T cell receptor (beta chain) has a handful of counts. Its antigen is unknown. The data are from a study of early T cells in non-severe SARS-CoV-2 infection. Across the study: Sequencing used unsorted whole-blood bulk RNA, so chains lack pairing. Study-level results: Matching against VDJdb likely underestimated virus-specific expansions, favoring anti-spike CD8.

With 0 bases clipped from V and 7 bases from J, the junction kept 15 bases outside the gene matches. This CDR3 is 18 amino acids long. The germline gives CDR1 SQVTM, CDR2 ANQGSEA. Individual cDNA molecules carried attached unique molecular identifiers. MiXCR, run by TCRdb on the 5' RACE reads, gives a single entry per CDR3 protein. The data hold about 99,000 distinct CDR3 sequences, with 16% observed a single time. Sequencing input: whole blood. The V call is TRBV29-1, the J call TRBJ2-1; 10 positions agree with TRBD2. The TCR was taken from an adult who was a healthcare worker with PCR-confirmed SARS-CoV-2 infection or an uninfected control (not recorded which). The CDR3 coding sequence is TGCAGCGTTGAAGATCAGCGGGAGGGCTTTCGGGATTTTAATGAGCAGTTCTTC. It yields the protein CSVEDQREGFRDFNEQFF.